Presented here are 10 T cell receptor beta chains from one specimen sequenced in a study of blood T cell repertoires in COVID-19. Sequencing was performed with immunoSEQ multiplex PCR; in TCRdb, only in-frame clones are kept and a portion is missing. Found here are approximately 97,000 clones, over 85% of them singletons; the top ten hold 1.5% to 2%. The specimen sequenced was peripheral blood. These receptor sequences come from a woman aged 45 to 65 with COVID-19, enrolled during active disease.

The chain recombines TRBV10-3 with TRBJ1-5; 11 bases agree with TRBD1. After removal of 4 bases from V and 6 bases from J, the junction contained 11 bases not matched to a gene. Germline CDR1 ENHRY, CDR2 SYGVKD. The CDR3 is 17 residues long. This chain's CDR3 is CAISAGTGDRGTQPQHF. The CDR3, as DNA: TGTGCCATCAGTGCGGGGACCGGGGACAGGGGGACTCAGCCCCAGCATTTT.

The chain links TRBV28 to TRBJ2-5; 7 nucleotides match TRBD2. The CDR3 totals 16 residues. Germline V gene lookup returns CDR1 MDHEN and CDR2 SYDVKM. Losses at the gene ends were 2 bases for V and 5 bases for J; bases not matched to a gene: 11. DNA for the CDR3: TGTGCCAGCAGTTTAGGAAGCGGGACCCGCGGGGAGACCCAGTACTTC. This encodes CASSLGSGTRGETQYF. Full variable domain (remainder filled in from reference TRBV28 and TRBJ2-5): DVKVTQSSRYLVKRTGEKVFLECVQDMDHENMFWYRQDPGLGLRLIYFSYDVKMKEKGDIPEGYSVSREKKERFSLILESASTNQTSMYLCASSLGSGTRGETQYFGPGTRLLVL.

The chain carries TRBV10-3 and TRBJ1-1; 12 bases are shared with TRBD1. With 3 bases clipped from V and 4 bases from J, the junction kept 12 bases outside the gene matches. The CDR3 loop spans 18 amino acids. Germline V CDR1 and CDR2: ENHRY, SYGVKD. The DNA of the CDR3 is TGTGCCATCAGTGATCATCCGGGACAGGGGGCAGGTTTCACTGAAGCTTTCTTT. It is translated as CAISDHPGQGAGFTEAFF.

The gene calls are TRBV2 and TRBJ1-3, with D unresolved. V was clipped by 5 bases and J by 0 bases, with 11 bases between them. CDR3 size: 15 residues. CDR1 and CDR2 (germline): SNHLY, FYNNEI. CDR3 in DNA: TGTGCCAGCAGTCAAAGACACCGCTCTGGAAACACCATATATTTT. Its translation: CASSQRHRSGNTIYF.

J is TRBJ1-6 and V is TRBV7-2; D is ambiguous. Germline CDR1 SGHTA, CDR2 FQGNSA. The CDR3 loop spans 17 amino acids. V lost 7 bases to trimming and J lost 0 bases, with 16 bases between them. The CDR3 DNA sequence: TGTGCCAGCAAGAGCGGGCGGCCCCCCTCCTATAATTCACCCCTCCACTTT. This codes for CASKSGRPPSYNSPLHF.

The chain couples TRBV24-1 to TRBJ2-1, with TRBD1 matching over 9 bases. Looked up from germline, CDR1 is KGHDR and CDR2 is SFDVKD. The V and J ends lost 3 bases and 0 bases, in that order; junction bases with no gene match: 2. This CDR3 is 16 amino acids long. The CDR3 region is CATSDPTGGSYNEQFF. CDR3 DNA: TGTGCCACCAGTGATCCGACAGGGGGCTCCTACAATGAGCAGTTCTTC.

The V gene is TRBV19, the J gene TRBJ2-1; TRBD2 matches at 9 bases. Germline V gene lookup returns CDR1 LNHDA and CDR2 SQIVND (reference sequence). J was trimmed by 5 bases and V by 3 bases; bases with no gene match: 2. CDR3 size: 14 residues. The CDR3 DNA is TGTGCCAGTAGTATTGGCGGGGGGGACAATGAGCAGTTCTTC. This encodes CASSIGGGDNEQFF.

V is TRBV28 and J is TRBJ1-1; weak D call: TRBD1 (5 bases). The germline gives CDR1 MDHEN, CDR2 SYDVKM. V lost 3 bases, J lost 1 base, and 9 bases lay in between. CDR3 length: 14 residues. The CDR3 is CASSLAGSNTEAFF. CDR3 in DNA: TGTGCCAGCAGTTTGGCAGGGTCGAACACTGAAGCTTTCTTT. Complete variable domain (other parts from reference TRBV28 and TRBJ1-1): DVKVTQSSRYLVKRTGEKVFLECVQDMDHENMFWYRQDPGLGLRLIYFSYDVKMKEKGDIPEGYSVSREKKERFSLILESASTNQTSMYLCASSLAGSNTEAFFGQGTRLTVV.

This clone has only one observation. This chain links TRBV3-1 (or the pseudogene TRBV3-2) with TRBJ2-3, with D tentatively TRBD2 (7 bases). V gave up 4 bases and J gave up 2 bases, with 19 bases separating them. The germline CDR1 and CDR2 sequences are LGHDT and YNNKEL (reference sequence). There are 17 residues in the CDR3. The CDR3 DNA sequence: TGTGCCAGCAGCCTCAGAGGGCGGGGGCGTTCCACAGATACGCAGTATTTT. This translates into CASSLRGRGRSTDTQYF.

V is TRBV11-3 and J is TRBJ2-4, with TRBD2 matching 9 bases. The CDR3 contains 19 residues. Trimming at V came to 5 bases and at J to 0 bases, leaving 14 bases not matched to a gene. CDR1 and CDR2 (germline): SGHNT, YENEEA. The CDR3 is CASSRTRGLATIAKNIQYF. CDR3 nucleotides: TGTGCCAGCAGCCGTACTCGGGGACTAGCAACTATAGCCAAAAACATTCAGTACTTC. Filled out from reference TRBV11-3 and TRBJ2-4, the complete variable domain reads EAGVVQSPRYKIIEKKQPVAFWCNPISGHNTLYWYLQNLGQGPELLIRYENEEAVDDSQLPKDRFSAERLKGVDSTLKIQPAELGDSAVYLCASSRTRGLATIAKNIQYFGAGTRLSVL.